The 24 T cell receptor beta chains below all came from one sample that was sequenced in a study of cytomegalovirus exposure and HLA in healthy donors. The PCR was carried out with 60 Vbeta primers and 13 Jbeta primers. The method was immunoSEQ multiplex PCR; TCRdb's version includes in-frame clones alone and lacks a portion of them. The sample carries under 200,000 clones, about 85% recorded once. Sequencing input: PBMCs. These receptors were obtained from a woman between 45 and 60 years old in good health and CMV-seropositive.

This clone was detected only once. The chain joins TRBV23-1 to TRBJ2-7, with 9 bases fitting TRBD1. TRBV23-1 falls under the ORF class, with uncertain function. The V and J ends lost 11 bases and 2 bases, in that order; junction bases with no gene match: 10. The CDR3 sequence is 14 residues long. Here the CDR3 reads CARGPGQGPYEQYF. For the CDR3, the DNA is TGCGCCCGGGGCCCGGGACAGGGCCCCTACGAGCAGTACTTC.

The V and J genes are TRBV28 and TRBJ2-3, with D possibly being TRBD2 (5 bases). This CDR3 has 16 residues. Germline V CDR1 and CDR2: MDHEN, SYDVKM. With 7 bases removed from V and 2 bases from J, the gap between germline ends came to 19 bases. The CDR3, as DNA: TGTGCCAGCACCCCCCCGGGAAAACTCGTCACAGATACGCAGTATTTT. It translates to CASTPPGKLVTDTQYF.

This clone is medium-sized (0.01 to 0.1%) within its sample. This chain's CDR3 is CASSGTGGFYEQYF. The CDR3 DNA sequence: TGTGCCAGCAGCGGGACAGGGGGCTTCTACGAGCAGTACTTC. The rearrangement uses TRBV6-5 and TRBJ2-7; 12 bases match TRBD1. V shed 6 bases, J shed 3 bases, and the junction held 3 bases outside the gene matches. There are 14 residues in the CDR3. Germline V gene data show CDR1 as MNHEY and CDR2 as SVGAGI.

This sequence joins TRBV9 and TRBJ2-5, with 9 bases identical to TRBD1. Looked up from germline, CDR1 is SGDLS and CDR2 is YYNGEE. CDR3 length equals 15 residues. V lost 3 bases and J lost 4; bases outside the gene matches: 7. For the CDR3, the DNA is TGTGCCAGCAGCGAACTACAGGGGGCTGGAGAGACCCAGTACTTC. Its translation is CASSELQGAGETQYF.

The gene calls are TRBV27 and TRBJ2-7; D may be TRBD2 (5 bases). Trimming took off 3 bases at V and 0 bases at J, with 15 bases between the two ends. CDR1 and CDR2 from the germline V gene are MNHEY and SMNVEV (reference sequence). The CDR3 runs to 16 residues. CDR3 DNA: TGTGCCAGCAGTTTCCAAACGGGATCTTTCTCCTACGAGCAGTACTTC. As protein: CASSFQTGSFSYEQYF.

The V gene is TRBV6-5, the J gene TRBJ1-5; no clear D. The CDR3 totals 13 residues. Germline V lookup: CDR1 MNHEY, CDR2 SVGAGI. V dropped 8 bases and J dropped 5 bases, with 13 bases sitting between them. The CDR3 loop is CASGRTRDQPQHF. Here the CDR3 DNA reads TGTGCCAGCGGGAGGACGCGGGATCAGCCCCAGCATTTT.

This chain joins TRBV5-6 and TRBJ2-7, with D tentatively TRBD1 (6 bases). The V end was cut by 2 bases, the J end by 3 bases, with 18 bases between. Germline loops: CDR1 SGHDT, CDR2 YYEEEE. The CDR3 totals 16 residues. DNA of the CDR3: TGTGCCAGCAGCTTCTACCTTAAGCCGGACAGCTACGAGCAGTACTTC. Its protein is CASSFYLKPDSYEQYF.

DNA for the CDR3: TGCAGCGTTGTCGGACTAGCCCTAAGCGTGGGGCAGTTCTTC. Translation gives CSVVGLALSVGQFF. The chain has TRBV29-1 and TRBJ2-1; 8 nucleotides align to TRBD2. The CDR3 loop spans 14 amino acids. Germline V gene data show CDR1 as SQVTM and CDR2 as ANQGSEA. Losses at the gene ends were 4 bases for V and 12 bases for J; bases not matched to a gene: 14.

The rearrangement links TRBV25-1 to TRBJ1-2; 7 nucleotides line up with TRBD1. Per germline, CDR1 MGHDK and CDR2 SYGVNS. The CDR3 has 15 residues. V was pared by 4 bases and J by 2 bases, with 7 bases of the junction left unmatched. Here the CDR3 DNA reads TGTGCCAGCAGTGGGCAATTACAGGGGAACTATGGCTACACCTTC. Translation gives CASSGQLQGNYGYTF.

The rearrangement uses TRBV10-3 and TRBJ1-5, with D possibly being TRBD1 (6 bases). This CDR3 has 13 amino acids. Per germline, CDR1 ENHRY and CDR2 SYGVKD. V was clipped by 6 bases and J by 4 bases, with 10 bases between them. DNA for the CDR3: TGTGCCATCAGGGACAGCTTAAATCAGCCCCAGCATTTT. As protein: CAIRDSLNQPQHF.

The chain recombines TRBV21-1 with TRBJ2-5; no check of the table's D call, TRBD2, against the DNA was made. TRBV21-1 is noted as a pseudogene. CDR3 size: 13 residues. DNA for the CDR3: TGTGCCAGCAGCAAGAGGAAGGTGGAGACCCAGTACTTC. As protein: CASSKRKVETQYF.

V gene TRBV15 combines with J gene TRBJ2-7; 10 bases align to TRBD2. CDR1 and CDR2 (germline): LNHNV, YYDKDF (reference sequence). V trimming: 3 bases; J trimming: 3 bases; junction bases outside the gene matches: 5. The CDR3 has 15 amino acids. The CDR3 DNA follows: TGTGCCACCAGCAGTAGCGGGAGGCCTATCTACGAGCAGTACTTC. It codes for CATSSSGRPIYEQYF.

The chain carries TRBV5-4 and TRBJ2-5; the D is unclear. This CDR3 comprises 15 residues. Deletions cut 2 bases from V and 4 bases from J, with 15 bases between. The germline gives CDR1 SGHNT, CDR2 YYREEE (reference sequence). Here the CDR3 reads CASSFRAMSVETQYF. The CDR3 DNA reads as TGTGCCAGCAGCTTCCGTGCGATGTCGGTAGAGACCCAGTACTTC.

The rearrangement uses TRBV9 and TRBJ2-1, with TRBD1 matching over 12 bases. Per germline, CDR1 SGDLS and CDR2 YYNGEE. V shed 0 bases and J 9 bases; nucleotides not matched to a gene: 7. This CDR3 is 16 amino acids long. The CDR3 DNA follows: TGTGCCAGCAGCGTAGGGGGGACAGGGGGCGAAAGTGAGCAGTTCTTC. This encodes CASSVGGTGGESEQFF. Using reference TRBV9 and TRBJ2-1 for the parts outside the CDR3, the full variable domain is DSGVTQTPKHLITATGQRVTLRCSPRSGDLSVYWYQQSLDQGLQFLIQYYNGEERAKGNILERFSAQQFPDLHSELNLSSLELGDSALYFCASSVGGTGGESEQFFGPGTRLTVL.

The CDR3 region is CASSYRGGALDTQYF. Here the CDR3 DNA reads TGTGCCAGCAGTTATCGCGGGGGGGCTCTAGATACGCAGTATTTT. This chain links TRBV6-5 with TRBJ2-3; 9 bases align to TRBD2. The V and J ends lost 3 bases and 5 bases, in that order; junction bases with no gene match: 6. This CDR3 contains 15 residues. Germline values: CDR1 MNHEY, CDR2 SVGAGI.

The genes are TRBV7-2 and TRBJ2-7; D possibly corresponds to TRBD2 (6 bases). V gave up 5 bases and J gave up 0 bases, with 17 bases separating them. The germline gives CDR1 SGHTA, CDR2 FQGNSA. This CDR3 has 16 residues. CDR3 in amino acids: CASSPRSGRSSYEQYF. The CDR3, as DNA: TGTGCCAGCAGCCCCCGGAGCGGGCGTAGCTCCTACGAGCAGTACTTC.

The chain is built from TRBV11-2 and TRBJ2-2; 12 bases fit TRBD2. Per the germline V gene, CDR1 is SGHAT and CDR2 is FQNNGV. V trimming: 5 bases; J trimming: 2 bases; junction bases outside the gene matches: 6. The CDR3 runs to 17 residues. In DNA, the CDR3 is TGTGCCAGCAGCAATGGACTAGCGGGGTCTAACACCGGGGAGCTGTTTTTT. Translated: CASSNGLAGSNTGELFF.

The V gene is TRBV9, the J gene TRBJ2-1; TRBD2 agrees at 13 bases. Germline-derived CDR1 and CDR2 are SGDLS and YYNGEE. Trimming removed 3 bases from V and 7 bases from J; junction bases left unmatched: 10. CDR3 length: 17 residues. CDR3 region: CASSGRGTSGVLNEQFF. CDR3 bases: TGTGCCAGCAGCGGTAGAGGGACTAGCGGGGTATTAAATGAGCAGTTCTTC.

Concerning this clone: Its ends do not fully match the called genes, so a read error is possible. The CDR3 here is CASSLAARELGQTQYF. CDR3 bases: TGTGCTAGCAGCTTAGCCGCCCGGGAACTAGGCCAGACCCAGTACTTC. The rearrangement uses TRBV7-7 and TRBJ2-5, with a possible D match to TRBD2 (5 bases). CDR1 is SSHAT and CDR2 is FNYEAQ in the germline V gene (reference sequence). CDR3 length equals 16 residues.

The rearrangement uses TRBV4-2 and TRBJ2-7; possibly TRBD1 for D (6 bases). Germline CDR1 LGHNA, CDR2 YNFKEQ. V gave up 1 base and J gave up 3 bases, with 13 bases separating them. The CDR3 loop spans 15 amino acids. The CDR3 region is CASSQAKQGVYEQYF. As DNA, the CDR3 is TGTGCCAGCAGCCAAGCTAAACAGGGTGTCTACGAGCAGTACTTC.

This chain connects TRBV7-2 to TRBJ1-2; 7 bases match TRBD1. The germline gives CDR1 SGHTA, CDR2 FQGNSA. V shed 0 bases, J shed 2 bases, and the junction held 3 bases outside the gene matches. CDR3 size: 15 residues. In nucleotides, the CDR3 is TGTGCCAGCAGCTTAGCGACACAGGGGAACTATGGCTACACCTTC. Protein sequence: CASSLATQGNYGYTF. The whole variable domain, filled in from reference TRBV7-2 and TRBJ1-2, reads GAGVSQSPSNKVTEKGKDVELRCDPISGHTALYWYRQSLGQGLEFLIYFQGNSAPDKSGLPSDRFSAERTGGSVSTLTIQRTQQEDSAVYLCASSLATQGNYGYTFGSGTRLTVV.

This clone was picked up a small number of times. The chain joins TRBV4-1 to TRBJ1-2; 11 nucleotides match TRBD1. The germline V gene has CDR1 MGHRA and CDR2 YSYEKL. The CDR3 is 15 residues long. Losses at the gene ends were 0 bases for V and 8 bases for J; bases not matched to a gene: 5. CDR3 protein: CASSQDGRTGGGYTF. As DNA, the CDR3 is TGCGCCAGCAGCCAAGATGGTAGGACAGGGGGCGGCTACACCTTC.

CDR3 bases: TGTGCCTGGAGCGTCGCCCCGGAGAAACCCCTCCACTTT. Amino acid sequence: CAWSVAPEKPLHF. The chain combines TRBV30 with TRBJ1-6; no clear D. V lost 3 bases, J lost 12 bases, and 15 bases lay in between. The CDR3 has 13 amino acids. Germline CDR1 is GTSNPN and CDR2 is SVGIG (reference sequence).

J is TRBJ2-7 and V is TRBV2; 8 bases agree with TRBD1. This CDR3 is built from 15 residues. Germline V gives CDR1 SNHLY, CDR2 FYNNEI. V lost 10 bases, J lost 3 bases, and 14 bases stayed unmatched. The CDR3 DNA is TGTGCCACCCCCCCACCGGGACAGGAGAGCTACGAGCAGTACTTC. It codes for CATPPPGQESYEQYF.